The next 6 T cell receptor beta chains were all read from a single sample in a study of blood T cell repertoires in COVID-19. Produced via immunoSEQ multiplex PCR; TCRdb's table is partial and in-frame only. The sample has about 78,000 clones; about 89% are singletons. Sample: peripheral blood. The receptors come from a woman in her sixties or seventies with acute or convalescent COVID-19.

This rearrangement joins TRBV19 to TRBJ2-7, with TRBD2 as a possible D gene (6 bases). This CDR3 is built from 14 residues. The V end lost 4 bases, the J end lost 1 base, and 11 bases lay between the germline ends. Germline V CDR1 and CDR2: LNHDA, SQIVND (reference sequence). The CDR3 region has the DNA TGTGCCAGTAGTAGGAGGGACGGTTCCTACGAGCAGTACTTC. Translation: CASSRRDGSYEQYF.

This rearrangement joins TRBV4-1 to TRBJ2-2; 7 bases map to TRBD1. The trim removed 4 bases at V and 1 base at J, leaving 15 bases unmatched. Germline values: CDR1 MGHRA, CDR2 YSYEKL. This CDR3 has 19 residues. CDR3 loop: CASSPLLAHRGGNTGELFF. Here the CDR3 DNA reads TGCGCCAGCAGCCCCCTTTTGGCCCACAGGGGCGGGAACACCGGGGAGCTGTTTTTT.

The CDR3 loop reads CASSSSGSTNEKLFF. In DNA form, the CDR3 reads TGTGCCAGCTCATCTTCAGGGTCAACTAATGAAAAACTGTTTTTT. V gene TRBV18 combines with J gene TRBJ1-4, with D maybe TRBD1 (5 bases). Looked up from germline, CDR1 is KGHSH and CDR2 is LQKENI. With 5 bases removed from V and 0 bases from J, the gap between germline ends came to 10 bases. The CDR3 totals 15 residues.

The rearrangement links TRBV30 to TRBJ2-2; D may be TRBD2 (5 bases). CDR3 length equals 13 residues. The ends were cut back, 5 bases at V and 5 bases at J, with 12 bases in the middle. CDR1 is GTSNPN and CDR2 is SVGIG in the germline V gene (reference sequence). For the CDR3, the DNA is TGTGCCTGGTCCCTGGGCGGGACCGGGGAGCTGTTTTTT. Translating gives CAWSLGGTGELFF. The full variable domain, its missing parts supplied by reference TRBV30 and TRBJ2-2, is SQTIHQWPATLVQPVGSPLSLECTVEGTSNPNLYWYRQAAGRGLQLLFYSVGIGQISSEVPQNLSASRPQDRQFILSSKKLLLSDSGFYLCAWSLGGTGELFFGEGSRLTVL.

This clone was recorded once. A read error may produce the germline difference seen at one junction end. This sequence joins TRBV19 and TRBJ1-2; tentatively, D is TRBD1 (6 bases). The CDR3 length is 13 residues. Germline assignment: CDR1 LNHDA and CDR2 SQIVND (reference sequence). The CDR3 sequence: CASSIGQPYGHTF. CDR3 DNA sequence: TGTGCCAGTAGTATTGGACAGCCCTATGGCCACACCTTC.

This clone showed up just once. The CDR3 nucleotides are TGTGCCACCAGTGGCTCTGGACAGGGGGCGTCTCAGCCCCAGCATTTT. Protein: CATSGSGQGASQPQHF. The chain joins TRBV24-1 to TRBJ1-5; 11 nucleotides agree with TRBD1. The CDR3 has 16 amino acids. V lost 5 bases, J lost 6 bases, and 8 bases stayed unmatched. Germline assignment: CDR1 KGHDR and CDR2 SFDVKD.